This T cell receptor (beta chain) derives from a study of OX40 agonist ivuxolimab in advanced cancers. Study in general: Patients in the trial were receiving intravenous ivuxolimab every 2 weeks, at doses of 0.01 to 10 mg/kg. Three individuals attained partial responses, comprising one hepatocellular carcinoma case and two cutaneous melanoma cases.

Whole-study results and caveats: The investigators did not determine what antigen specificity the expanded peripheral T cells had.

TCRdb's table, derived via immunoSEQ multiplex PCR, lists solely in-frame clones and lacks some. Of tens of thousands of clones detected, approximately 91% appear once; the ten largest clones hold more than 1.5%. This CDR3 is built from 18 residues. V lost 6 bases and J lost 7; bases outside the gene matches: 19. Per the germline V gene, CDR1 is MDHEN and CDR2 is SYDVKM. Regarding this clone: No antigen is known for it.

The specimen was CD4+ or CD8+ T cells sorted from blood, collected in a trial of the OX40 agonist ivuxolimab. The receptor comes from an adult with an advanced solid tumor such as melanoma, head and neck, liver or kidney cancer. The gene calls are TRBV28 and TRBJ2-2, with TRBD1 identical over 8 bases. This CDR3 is CASSPSQFGQGSGGELFF. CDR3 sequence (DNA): TGTGCCAGCAGCCCGAGCCAATTTGGACAGGGAAGTGGCGGGGAGCTGTTTTTT.